The present T cell receptor (beta chain) was sequenced within a study of blood T cell repertoires in COVID-19. Study in general: Samples representing acute and convalescent COVID-19 were sourced from the United States, Italy and Spain. Nucleic acid was either cDNA or gDNA, and it came from T cells, B-cell-depleted T cells, or PBMCs.

Enrolment of Seattle patients took place during active infection, and they were followed longitudinally. V lost 0 bases and J lost 2, with 10 bases in between. The germline V gene has CDR1 MNHEY and CDR2 SVGAGI. The CDR3 extends over 15 amino acids. The protocol was immunoSEQ multiplex PCR, while the TCRdb copy is restricted to in-frame clones and leaves out a portion. The sample contains 49,000 or so clones, 70% to 90% of which appear only once. This TCR was recovered from a woman aged 80 or older with COVID-19, enrolled during active disease. Sequencing was performed on peripheral blood. The V call is TRBV6-5, the J call TRBJ1-1; D remains ambiguous. This CDR3 is CASSYSIPGNTEAFF. The DNA for the CDR3 is TGTGCCAGCAGTTACTCGATACCAGGAAACACTGAAGCTTTCTTT.